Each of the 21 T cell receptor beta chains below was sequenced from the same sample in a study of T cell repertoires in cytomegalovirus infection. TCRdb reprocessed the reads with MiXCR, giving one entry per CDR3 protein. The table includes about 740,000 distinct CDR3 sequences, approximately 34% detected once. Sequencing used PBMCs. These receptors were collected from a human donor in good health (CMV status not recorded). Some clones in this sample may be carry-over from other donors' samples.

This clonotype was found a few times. CDR3 in DNA: TGTGCCAGCAGCTTACTCCCGGGGGGGATTTCCTACGAGCAGTACTTC. Protein: CASSLLPGGISYEQYF. This sequence joins TRBV7-8 and TRBJ2-7; 8 nucleotides align to TRBD2. The CDR3 has 16 amino acids. V lost 2 bases and J lost 1; bases outside the gene matches: 7. From germline, CDR1 is SGHVS and CDR2 FQNEAQ.

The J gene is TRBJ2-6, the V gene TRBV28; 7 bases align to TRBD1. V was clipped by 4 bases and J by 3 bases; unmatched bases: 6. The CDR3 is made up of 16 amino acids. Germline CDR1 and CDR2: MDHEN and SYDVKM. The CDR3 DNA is TGTGCCAGCAGTTCACCAGGGACAGTTGGGGCCAACGTCCTGACTTTC. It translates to CASSSPGTVGANVLTF.

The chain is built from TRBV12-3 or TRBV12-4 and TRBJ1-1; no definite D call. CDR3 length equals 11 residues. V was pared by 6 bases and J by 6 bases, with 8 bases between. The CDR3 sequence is CASRGVPEAFF. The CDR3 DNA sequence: TGTGCCAGCAGGGGAGTCCCTGAAGCTTTCTTT.

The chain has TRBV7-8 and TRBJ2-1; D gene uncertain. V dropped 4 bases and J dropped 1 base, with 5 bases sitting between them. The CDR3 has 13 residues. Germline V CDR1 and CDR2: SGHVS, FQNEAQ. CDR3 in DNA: TGTGCCAGCAGCTCCCGGTCCTACAATGAGCAGTTCTTC. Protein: CASSSRSYNEQFF.

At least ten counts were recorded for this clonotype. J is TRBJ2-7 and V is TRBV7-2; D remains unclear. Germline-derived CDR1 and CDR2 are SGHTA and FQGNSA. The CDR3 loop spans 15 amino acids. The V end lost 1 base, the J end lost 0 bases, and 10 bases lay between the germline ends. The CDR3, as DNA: TGTGCCAGCAGCTTAGAACTTCGTAGCTCCTACGAGCAGTACTTC. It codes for CASSLELRSSYEQYF.

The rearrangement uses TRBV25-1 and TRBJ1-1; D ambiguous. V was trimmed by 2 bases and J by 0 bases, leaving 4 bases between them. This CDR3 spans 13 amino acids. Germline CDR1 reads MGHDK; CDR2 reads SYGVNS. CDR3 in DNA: TGTGCCAGCAGTGAAAAAATGAACACTGAAGCTTTCTTT. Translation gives CASSEKMNTEAFF.

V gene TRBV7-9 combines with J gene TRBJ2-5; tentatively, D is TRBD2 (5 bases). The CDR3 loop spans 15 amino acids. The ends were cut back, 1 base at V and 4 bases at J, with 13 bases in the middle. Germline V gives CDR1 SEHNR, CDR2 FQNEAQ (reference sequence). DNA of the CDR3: TGTGCCAGCAGCTTAGTTCTCGGGGATGCAGAGACCCAGTACTTC. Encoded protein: CASSLVLGDAETQYF.

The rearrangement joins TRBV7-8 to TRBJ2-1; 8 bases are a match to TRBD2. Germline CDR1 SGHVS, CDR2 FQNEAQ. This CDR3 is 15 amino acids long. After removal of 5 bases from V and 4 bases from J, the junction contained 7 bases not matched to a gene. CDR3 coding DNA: TGTGCCAGCAGCCCCCTGACGGGAGGGTACAATGAGCAGTTCTTC. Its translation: CASSPLTGGYNEQFF.

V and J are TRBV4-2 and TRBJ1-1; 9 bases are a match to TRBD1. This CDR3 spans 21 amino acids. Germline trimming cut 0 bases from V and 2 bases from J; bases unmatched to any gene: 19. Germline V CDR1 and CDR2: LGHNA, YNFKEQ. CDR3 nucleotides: TGTGCCAGCAGCCAAGAGCGGAAGGGTTACGGGACAGGGACTTTTAACACTGAAGCTTTCTTT. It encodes CASSQERKGYGTGTFNTEAFF.

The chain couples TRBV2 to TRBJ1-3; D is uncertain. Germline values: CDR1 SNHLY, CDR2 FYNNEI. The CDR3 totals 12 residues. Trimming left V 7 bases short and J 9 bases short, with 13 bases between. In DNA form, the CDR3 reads TGTGCCAGCAAGGGAGCCGGTGGCACCATATATTTT. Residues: CASKGAGGTIYF.

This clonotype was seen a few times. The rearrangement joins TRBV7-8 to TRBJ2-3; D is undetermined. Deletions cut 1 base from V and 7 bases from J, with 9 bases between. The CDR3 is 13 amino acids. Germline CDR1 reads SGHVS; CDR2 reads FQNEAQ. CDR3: CASSLVPPNTQYF. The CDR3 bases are TGTGCCAGCAGCTTAGTTCCCCCTAATACGCAGTATTTT.

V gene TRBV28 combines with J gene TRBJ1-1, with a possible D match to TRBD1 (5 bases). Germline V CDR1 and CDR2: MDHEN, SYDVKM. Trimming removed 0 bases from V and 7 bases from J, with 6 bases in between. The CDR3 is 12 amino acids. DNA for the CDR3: TGTGCCAGCAGTTTATGGCAGGGTGAAGCTTTCTTT. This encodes CASSLWQGEAFF.

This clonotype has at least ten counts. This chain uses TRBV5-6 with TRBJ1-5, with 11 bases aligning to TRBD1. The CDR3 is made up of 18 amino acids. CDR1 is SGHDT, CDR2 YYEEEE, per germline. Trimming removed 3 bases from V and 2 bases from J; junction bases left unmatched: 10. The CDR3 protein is CASSSPGQGEGGNQPQHF. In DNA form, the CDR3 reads TGTGCCAGCAGCTCGCCGGGACAGGGGGAGGGGGGCAATCAGCCCCAGCATTTT.

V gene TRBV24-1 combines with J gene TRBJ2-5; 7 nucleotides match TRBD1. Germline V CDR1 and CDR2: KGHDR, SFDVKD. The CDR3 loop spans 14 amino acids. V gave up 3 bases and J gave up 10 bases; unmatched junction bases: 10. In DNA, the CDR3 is TGTGCCACCAGTGATGCCGGGACAGTAACCGTCCAGTACTTC. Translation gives CATSDAGTVTVQYF.

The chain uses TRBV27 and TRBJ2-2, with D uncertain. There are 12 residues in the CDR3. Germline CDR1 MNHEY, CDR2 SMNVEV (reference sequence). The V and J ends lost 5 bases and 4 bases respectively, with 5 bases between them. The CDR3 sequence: CASSQSTGELFF. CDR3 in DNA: TGTGCCAGCAGTCAGTCCACCGGGGAGCTGTTTTTT.

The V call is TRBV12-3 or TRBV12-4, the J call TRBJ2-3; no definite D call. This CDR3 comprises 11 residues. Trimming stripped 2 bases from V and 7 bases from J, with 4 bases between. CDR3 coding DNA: TGTGCCAGCAGTTTAAAAAATACGCAGTATTTT. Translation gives CASSLKNTQYF.

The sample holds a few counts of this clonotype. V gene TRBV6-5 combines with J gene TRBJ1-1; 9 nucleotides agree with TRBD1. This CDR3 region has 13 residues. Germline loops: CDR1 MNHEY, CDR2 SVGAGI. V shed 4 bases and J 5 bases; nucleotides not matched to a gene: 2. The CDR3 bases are TGTGCCAGCAGTTGGGGACAGGGTACTGAAGCTTTCTTT. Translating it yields CASSWGQGTEAFF.

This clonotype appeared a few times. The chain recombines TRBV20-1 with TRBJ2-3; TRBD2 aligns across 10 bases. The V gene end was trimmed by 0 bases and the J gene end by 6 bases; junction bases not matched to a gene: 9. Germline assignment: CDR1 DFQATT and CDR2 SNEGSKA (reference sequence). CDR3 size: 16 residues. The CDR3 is CSARDGSGRAQDTQYF. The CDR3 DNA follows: TGCAGTGCTAGAGATGGCAGCGGGAGGGCCCAGGATACGCAGTATTTT.

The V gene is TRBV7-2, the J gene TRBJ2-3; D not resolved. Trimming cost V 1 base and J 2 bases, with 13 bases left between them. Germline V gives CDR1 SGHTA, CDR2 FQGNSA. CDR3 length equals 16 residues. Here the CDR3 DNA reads TGTGCCAGCAGCTTAGGCGGCTCGCACTTCACAGATACGCAGTATTTT. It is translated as CASSLGGSHFTDTQYF.

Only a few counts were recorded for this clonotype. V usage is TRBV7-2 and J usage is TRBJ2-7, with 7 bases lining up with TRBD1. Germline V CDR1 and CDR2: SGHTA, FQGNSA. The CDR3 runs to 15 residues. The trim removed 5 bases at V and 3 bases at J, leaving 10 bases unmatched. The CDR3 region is CASSRDSGRGYEQYF. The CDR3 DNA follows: TGTGCCAGCAGCCGGGACAGCGGAAGGGGCTACGAGCAGTACTTC.

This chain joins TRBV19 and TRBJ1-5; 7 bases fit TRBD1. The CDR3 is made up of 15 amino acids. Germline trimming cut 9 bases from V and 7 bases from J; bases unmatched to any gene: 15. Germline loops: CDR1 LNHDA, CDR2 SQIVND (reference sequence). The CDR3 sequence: CASAKGQVLNQPQHF. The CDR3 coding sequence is TGTGCCAGCGCAAAAGGACAGGTTTTGAACCAGCCCCAGCATTTT.